This TCR beta chain derives from a study of shared clonotypes between healthy human individuals. Libraries were prepared by immunoSEQ multiplex PCR; TCRdb keeps only in-frame clonotypes and omits some of them. The table records about a million clones, about 76% of them present only once. The clonotype originates from a man aged 18 to 29 in good health. What was sequenced was memory CD4+ T cells sorted from blood. As for subset: CD45RA-negative fraction.

This CDR3 is CASSLDGRGGELFF. The CDR3 nucleotides are TGTGCCAGCAGCTTGGACGGCCGGGGCGGGGAGCTGTTTTTT. V usage is TRBV5-6 and J usage is TRBJ2-2, with D possibly matching TRBD2 (5 bases). This CDR3 is built from 14 residues. V dropped 0 bases and J dropped 7 bases, with 10 bases sitting between them. Germline loops: CDR1 SGHDT, CDR2 YYEEEE.